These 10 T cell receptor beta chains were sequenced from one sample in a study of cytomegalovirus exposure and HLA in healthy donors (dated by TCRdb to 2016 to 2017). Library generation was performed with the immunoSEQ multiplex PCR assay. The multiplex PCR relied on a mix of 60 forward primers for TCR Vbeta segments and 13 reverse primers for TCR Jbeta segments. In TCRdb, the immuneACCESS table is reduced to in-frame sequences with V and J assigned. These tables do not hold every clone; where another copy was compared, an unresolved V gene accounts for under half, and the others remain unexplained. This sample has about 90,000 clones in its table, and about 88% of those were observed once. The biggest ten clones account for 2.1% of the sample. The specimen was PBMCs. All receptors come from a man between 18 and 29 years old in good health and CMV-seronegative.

Here the CDR3 reads CASRSTGEGYTF. In DNA, the CDR3 is TGTGCCAGCAGATCGACAGGGGAAGGCTACACCTTC. The chain carries TRBV6-1 and TRBJ1-2, with 8 bases that match TRBD1. From germline, CDR1 is MNHNS and CDR2 SASEGT. CDR3 size: 12 residues. V gave up 6 bases and J gave up 8 bases; unmatched junction bases: 5.

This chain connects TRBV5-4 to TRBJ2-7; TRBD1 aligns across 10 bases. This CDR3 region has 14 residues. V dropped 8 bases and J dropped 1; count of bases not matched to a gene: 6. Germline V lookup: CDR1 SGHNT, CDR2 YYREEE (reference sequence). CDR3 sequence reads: CASTRDRGSYEQYF. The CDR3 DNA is TGTGCCAGTACCCGGGACAGGGGATCCTACGAGCAGTACTTC.

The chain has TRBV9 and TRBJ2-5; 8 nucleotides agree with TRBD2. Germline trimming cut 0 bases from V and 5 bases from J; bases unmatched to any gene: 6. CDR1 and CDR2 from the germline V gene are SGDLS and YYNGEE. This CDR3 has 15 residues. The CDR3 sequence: CASSVGFGRVETQYF. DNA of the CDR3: TGTGCCAGCAGCGTAGGTTTCGGGAGGGTGGAGACCCAGTACTTC.

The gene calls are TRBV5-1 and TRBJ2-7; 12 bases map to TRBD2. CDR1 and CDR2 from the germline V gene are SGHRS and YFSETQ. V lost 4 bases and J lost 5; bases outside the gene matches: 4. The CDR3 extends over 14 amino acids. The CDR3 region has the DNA TGCGCCAGCAGCACTAGCGGGAGGAGAGACGAGCAGTACTTC. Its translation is CASSTSGRRDEQYF.

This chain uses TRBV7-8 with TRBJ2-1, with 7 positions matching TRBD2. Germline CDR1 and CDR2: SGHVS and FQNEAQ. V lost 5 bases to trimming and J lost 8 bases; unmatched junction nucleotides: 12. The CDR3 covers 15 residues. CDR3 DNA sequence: TGTGCCAGCAGCCCGTCTGGCGGGAGAGGCGATGAGCAGTTCTTC. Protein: CASSPSGGRGDEQFF.

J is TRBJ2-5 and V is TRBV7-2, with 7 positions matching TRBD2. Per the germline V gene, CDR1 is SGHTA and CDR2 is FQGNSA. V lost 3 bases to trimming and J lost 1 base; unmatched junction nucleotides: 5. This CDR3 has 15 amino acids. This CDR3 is CASSFWGGPQETQYF. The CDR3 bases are TGTGCCAGCAGCTTTTGGGGAGGGCCCCAAGAGACCCAGTACTTC. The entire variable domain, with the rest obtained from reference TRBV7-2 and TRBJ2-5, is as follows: GAGVSQSPSNKVTEKGKDVELRCDPISGHTALYWYRQSLGQGLEFLIYFQGNSAPDKSGLPSDRFSAERTGGSVSTLTIQRTQQEDSAVYLCASSFWGGPQETQYFGPGTRLLVL.

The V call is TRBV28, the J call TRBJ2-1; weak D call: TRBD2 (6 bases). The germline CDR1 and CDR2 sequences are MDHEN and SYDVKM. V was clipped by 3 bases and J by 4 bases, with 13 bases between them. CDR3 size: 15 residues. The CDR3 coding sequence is TGTGCCAGCAGTTTTGTCGTGGGAGGTTACAATGAGCAGTTCTTC. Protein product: CASSFVVGGYNEQFF.

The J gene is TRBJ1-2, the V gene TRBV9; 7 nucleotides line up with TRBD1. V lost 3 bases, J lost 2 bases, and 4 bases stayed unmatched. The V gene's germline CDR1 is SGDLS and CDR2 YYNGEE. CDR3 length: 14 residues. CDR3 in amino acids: CASSDRGPNYGYTF. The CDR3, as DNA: TGTGCCAGCAGCGACAGGGGACCCAACTATGGCTACACCTTC.

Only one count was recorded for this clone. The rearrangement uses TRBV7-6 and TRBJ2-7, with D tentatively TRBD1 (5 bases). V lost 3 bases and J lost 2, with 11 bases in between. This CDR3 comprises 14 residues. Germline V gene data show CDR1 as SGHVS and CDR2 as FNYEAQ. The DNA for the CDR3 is TGTGCCAGCAGCTTCGGCCCACAGGCCTACGAGCAGTACTTC. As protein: CASSFGPQAYEQYF.

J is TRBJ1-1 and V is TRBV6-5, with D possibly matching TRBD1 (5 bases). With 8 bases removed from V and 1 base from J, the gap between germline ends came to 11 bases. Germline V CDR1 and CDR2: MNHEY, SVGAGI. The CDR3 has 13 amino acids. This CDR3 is CASAGRPNTEAFF. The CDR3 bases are TGTGCCAGCGCGGGACGGCCGAACACTGAAGCTTTCTTT.